This T cell receptor (beta chain) was found in a study of cytomegalovirus exposure and HLA in healthy donors. Findings of the study overall: Researchers reported in a later analysis that common viral pathogens appeared linked to several top clusters. Data from an earlier analysis indicated that most TCR beta V segments were productive either about 90% or about 30% of the time. Later analysis suggested most CMV-associated TCR beta chains were HLA-restricted.

PCR was performed using 60 Vbeta and 13 Jbeta primers. TCRdb keeps only in-frame clones here, not all; method: immunoSEQ multiplex PCR. The sample contains some 120,000 clones, around 86% of which appear only once. In the case of this clone: What it recognizes is unknown.

Source material: PBMCs. This sequence originates from a woman under 40 in good health and CMV-seronegative.

The CDR3: CASSEASGSSYNEQFF. Here the CDR3 DNA reads TGTGCCAGCAGTGAGGCTAGCGGGAGCTCCTACAATGAGCAGTTCTTC. The rearrangement joins TRBV2 to TRBJ2-1, with TRBD2 identical over 10 bases. The V gene's germline CDR1 is SNHLY and CDR2 FYNNEI. V shed 3 bases, J shed 0 bases, and the junction held 2 bases outside the gene matches. This CDR3 region has 16 residues.